The sequence of this T cell receptor (beta chain) was determined in a study of OX40 agonist ivuxolimab in advanced cancers. Study-level information: Three patients showed partial responses: one hepatocellular carcinoma and two cutaneous melanoma cases. General study results and limits: CD4+ and CD8+ blood T cells expanded clonally by week 6 at 0.1 to 3.0 mg/kg.

Regarding this clone: The antigen is not known.

Using immunoSEQ multiplex PCR, the repertoire was profiled, and TCRdb retains in-frame clones only, with some absent. Here the sample spans about 56,000 clones, less than 85% being singletons. The specimen was CD4+ or CD8+ T cells sorted from blood, collected in a trial of the OX40 agonist ivuxolimab. This TCR was recovered from an adult with an advanced solid tumor such as melanoma, head and neck, liver or kidney cancer.

The CDR3 region is CASSSGQGLYEQYF. DNA for the CDR3: TGCGCCAGCAGCTCGGGACAGGGCCTCTACGAGCAGTACTTC. The chain combines TRBV10-1 with TRBJ2-7; 9 positions match TRBD1. Germline assignment: CDR1 WNHNN and CDR2 SYGVQD (reference sequence). The CDR3 length is 14 residues. With 6 bases clipped from V and 3 bases from J, the junction kept 6 bases outside the gene matches.